This entry features one T cell receptor beta chain sequence. Its antigen is still unknown. The record originates from a study of identical twins. Findings and caveats of the study: When twins shared out-of-frame alpha sequences, those sequences had excess low generation probability. In zero-insertion analyses, partial confounding could arise from invariant MAIT and iNKT cells. Not following the same donors, the study drew its conclusions from cross-sectional statistical analysis. The more abundant beta clonotypes in cord blood had fewer insertions, and memory repertoires did not show this.

TCRdb independently ran MiXCR on the 5' RACE reads; one entry per CDR3 protein. The repertoire holds roughly 710,000 distinct CDR3 sequences, with around 6% as singletons. Material: naive T cells sorted from blood. The receptor was derived from a man aged 18 to 29 in good health.

The CDR3 nucleotides read TGCGCCAGCAGCTTGGTTCGGGAGGGCTATTATGAGCAGTTCTTC. This gives the protein CASSLVREGYYEQFF. The rearrangement uses TRBV5-1 and TRBJ2-1; 8 bases are a match to TRBD2. There are 15 residues in the CDR3. CDR1 SGHRS and CDR2 YFSETQ come from the germline V gene. Trimming cost V 0 bases and J 8 bases; bases outside gene matches: 7. Drawing the rest from reference TRBV5-1 and TRBJ2-1, the complete variable domain is KAGVTQTPRYLIKTRGQQVTLSCSPISGHRSVSWYQQTPGQGLQFLFEYFSETQRNKGNFPGRFSGRQFSNSRSEMNVSTLELGDSALYLCASSLVREGYYEQFFGPGTRLTVL.